This TCR beta chain was identified in a study of STAT5B mutations in CD4+ large granular lymphocyte leukemia. Study-wide points: TRBV06-family usage was enriched in top patient clones (8/27) versus controls (2/35).

Source study methods: A productive frequency of 2.59 x 10-5 was the lowest detectable. Measured with immunoSEQ multiplex PCR; TCRdb has only the in-frame clones, and not every one. V and J calls and clone size follow that table, whereas D and trimming were derived from the DNA. The sample has fewer than 35,000 clones, roughly 77% seen once. A note on this clone: Its target is unknown.

This CDR3 contains 15 residues. CDR1 and CDR2 (germline): LNHDA, SQIVND (reference sequence). V was clipped by 6 bases and J by 3 bases; unmatched bases: 6. The TCR comes from a human donor in good health. V and J are TRBV19 and TRBJ2-1, with 9 bases lining up with TRBD2. Sequencing was done on a sample of CD4+ T cells from blood buffy coats. CDR3 sequence: CASSPASGNYNEQFF. In nucleotides, the CDR3 is TGTGCCAGTAGCCCAGCTAGCGGGAACTACAATGAGCAGTTCTTC.